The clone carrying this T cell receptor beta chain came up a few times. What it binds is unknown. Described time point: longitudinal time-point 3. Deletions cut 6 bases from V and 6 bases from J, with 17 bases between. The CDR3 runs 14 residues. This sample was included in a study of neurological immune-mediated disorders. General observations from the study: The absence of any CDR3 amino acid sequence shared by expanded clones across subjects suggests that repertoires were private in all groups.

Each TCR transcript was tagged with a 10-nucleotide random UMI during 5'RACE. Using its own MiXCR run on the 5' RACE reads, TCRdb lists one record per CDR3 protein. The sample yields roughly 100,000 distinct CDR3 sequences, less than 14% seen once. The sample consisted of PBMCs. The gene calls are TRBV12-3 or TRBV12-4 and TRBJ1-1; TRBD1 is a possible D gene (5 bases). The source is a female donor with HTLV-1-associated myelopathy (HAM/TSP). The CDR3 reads CASSPRYGGAEAFF. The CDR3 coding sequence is TGTGCCAGCAGCCCTCGTTACGGGGGGGCTGAAGCTTTCTTT.